This TCR beta chain was retrieved from a study of early T cells in non-severe SARS-CoV-2 infection. About the study: Sequencing used unsorted whole-blood bulk RNA, so chains lack pairing.

Study-wide points: Anti-spike CD8 specificities were favored by VDJdb matching, whose results missed private and CD4 specificities.

This clonotype showed up many times. The antigen is unknown. Germline assignment: CDR1 ENHRY and CDR2 SYGVKD. The CDR3 contains 11 residues. The J segment lost 12 bases and the V segment lost 10 bases, leaving 7 bases of the junction unmatched. Unique molecular identifier tags were affixed to discrete cDNA molecules. TCRdb recomputed calls from the 5' RACE reads with MiXCR, one row per CDR3 protein. The table records approximately 22,000 distinct CDR3 sequences, around 4.5% of them present only once. The TCR sequence derives from an adult who was a healthcare worker with PCR-confirmed SARS-CoV-2 infection or an uninfected control (not recorded which). Sequencing was carried out using whole blood. J is TRBJ1-4 and V is TRBV10-3; 8 nucleotides align to TRBD1. CDR3 loop: CATSKQGELFF. The CDR3 coding sequence is TGTGCCACCTCAAAACAGGGGGAACTGTTTTTT.